The clone carrying this T cell receptor (beta chain) was found many times. Its antigen is undetermined. The sample comes from a study of CD8 T cells in ankylosing spondylitis. Study results and limitations: Earlier literature documents some of the motif variants in reactive arthritis synovial fluid and blood. Within matched ankylosing spondylitis synovial fluid, disease-linked clones were reportedly significantly enriched. Within ankylosing spondylitis blood, a TCR beta motif made up of several highly homologous variants appeared to be characteristic.

TCRdb called the 5' RACE reads again in MiXCR, with one record for every CDR3 protein. The sample records a few hundred thousand distinct CDR3 sequences, around 10% being singletons. There are 13 residues in the CDR3. The V end lost 0 bases, the J end lost 1 base, and 5 bases lay between the germline ends. Germline assignment: CDR1 SGDLS and CDR2 YYNGEE. Sequenced: blood, either unsorted or a sorted T cell fraction (not recorded which). V usage is TRBV9 and J usage is TRBJ2-7; D not resolved. This TCR derives from a male donor with ankylosing spondylitis or in good health (not recorded which). This CDR3 is CASSVGGSYEQYF. CDR3 DNA sequence: TGTGCCAGCAGCGTAGGCGGATCCTACGAGCAGTACTTC.